This is a list of T cell receptor beta chains from one sample in a study of blood T cell repertoires in COVID-19. TCRdb's copy holds only in-frame clones and misses some; the assay was immunoSEQ multiplex PCR. Here the sample spans nearly 350,000 clones, 88% being singletons. The sequenced sample was peripheral blood. These receptors all stem from an older woman with COVID-19, enrolled during active disease. Both conserved end residues are part of each CDR3. D genes are given only for firm matches. A row's size may be missing; if present it is once, few, many or a size class.

TRBD1	TRBJ2-7	.	TRBV5-1	TGCGCCAGCAGCCCCGGGACAGGTTTCTACGAGCAGTACTTC	CASSPGTGFYEQYF
.	TRBJ1-6	.	TRBV29-1	TGCAGCGTCCTCCCCGGGGGAGAGAATTCACCCCTCCACTTT	CSVLPGGENSPLHF
TRBD1	TRBJ2-5	.	TRBV20-1	TGCAGTGCTGACAGGGGGCAGGCCCAGTACTTC	CSADRGQAQYF
.	TRBJ1-2	.	TRBV3-1/TRBV3-2	TGTGCCAGCAGCCAAGGTTTACCCGGGATCTATGGCTACACCTTC	CASSQGLPGIYGYTF
.	TRBJ2-5	.	TRBV3-1/TRBV3-2	TGTGCCAGCAGCCAGTTCTGGGGGGGGGCTCAGACCCAGTACTTC	CASSQFWGGAQTQYF
TRBD1	TRBJ2-2	.	TRBV7-9	TGTGCCAGCAGTCAAAGGACAGGGACCAACACCGGGGAGCTGTTTTTT	CASSQRTGTNTGELFF
.	TRBJ1-2	.	TRBV19	TGTGCCAGTAGTATTATTGAGGGATGGGACTATGGCTACACCTTC	CASSIIEGWDYGYTF
TRBD1	TRBJ1-1	.	TRBV3-1/TRBV3-2	TGTGCCAGCAGCCAAGAGAGGGCAGGGGGGAACACTGAAGCTTTCTTT	CASSQERAGGNTEAFF
.	TRBJ1-3	.	TRBV12-3/TRBV12-4	TGTGCCAGCGGGCAGGGTTTTAACACCATATATTTT	CASGQGFNTIYF
.	TRBJ1-2	.	TRBV5-1	TGCGCCAGCAGCTATACAACTGACAGCTACACCTTC	CASSYTTDSYTF
TRBD2	TRBJ2-3	.	TRBV5-1	TGCGCCAGCAGCCCGAGACTAGCGGGGGATACGCAGTATTTT	CASSPRLAGDTQYF
.	TRBJ1-1	.	TRBV2	TGTGCCAGCGGAGGGGTCATGAACACTGAAGCTTTCTTT	CASGGVMNTEAFF
.	TRBJ1-1	.	TRBV5-1	TGCGCCAGCTCCGCTCCTAGGGGAAAAGCTTTCTTT	CASSAPRGKAFF
.	TRBJ1-5	.	TRBV2	TGTGCCAGTGAGGGTTTAAGGAGCAATCAGCCCCAGCATTTT	CASEGLRSNQPQHF
.	TRBJ2-1	.	TRBV9	TGTGCCAGCAGCGTAGGAAGAGGGTACAATGAGCAGTTCTTC	CASSVGRGYNEQFF
.	TRBJ2-6	.	TRBV15	TGTGCCACCAGCAGCCCAGGGAAGCCTGGGGCCAACGTCCTGACTTTC	CATSSPGKPGANVLTF
.	TRBJ2-3	.	TRBV7-9	TGTGCCAGCAGCTCTACTAGGTTTAGCACAGATACGCAGTATTTT	CASSSTRFSTDTQYF
TRBD1	TRBJ1-4	.	TRBV30	TGTGCCTGGAGACACGAGGGGGCGAACGATGAAAAACTGTTTTTT	CAWRHEGANDEKLFF
TRBD2	TRBJ2-2	.	TRBV2	TGTGCCAGCAGTGAGCTGACCCTCGCTCGGGGGGACTCCGGGGAGCTGTTTTTT	CASSELTLARGDSGELFF
.	TRBJ1-2	.	TRBV23-1	TGCGCCAGCAGTCAATCGATGGGACATTTGGCTAACTATGGCTACACCTTC	CASSQSMGHLANYGYTF
.	TRBJ1-1	.	TRBV7-9	TGTGCCAGCAGCTTAGCGACCACAGTTGAAGCTTTCTTT	CASSLATTVEAFF
.	TRBJ2-2	.	TRBV27	TGTGCCAGCAGGCGGTCCACCGGGGAGCTGTTTTTT	CASRRSTGELFF
.	TRBJ1-2	.	TRBV28	TGTGCCAGCAGTTCGGGAGGGCAGGGCTACACCTTC	CASSSGGQGYTF
TRBD1	TRBJ1-5	.	TRBV28	TGTGCCAGCAGTCGGGACAGGGGGCGTCAGCCCCAGCATTTT	CASSRDRGRQPQHF
TRBD1	TRBJ2-1	once	TRBV14	TGTGCCAGCAGCCAAGATCCGAATTGGGGACAGCGACTCTACAATGAGCAGTTCTTC	CASSQDPNWGQRLYNEQFF
.	TRBJ1-6	.	TRBV6-4	TGTGCCAGCAGTCCCCGGGACAAGGGTTTAAATTCACCCCTCCACTTT	CASSPRDKGLNSPLHF
.	TRBJ1-1	.	TRBV6-1	TGTGCCAGCAGTGACCAGCCAGGACAGAACACTGAAGCTTTCTTT	CASSDQPGQNTEAFF
TRBD2	TRBJ2-7	.	TRBV27	TGTGCCAGCAGTTTATTGAGCGGGGGGGCCTACGAGCAGTACTTC	CASSLLSGGAYEQYF
.	TRBJ2-7	.	TRBV30	TGTGCCTGGAGTCGTCAGAGGCCAAGCGAGCAGTACTTC	CAWSRQRPSEQYF
.	TRBJ2-1	.	TRBV6-5	TGTGCCAGCAGTTATCTACAGTTCAATGAGCAGTTCTTC	CASSYLQFNEQFF
.	TRBJ1-5	.	TRBV12-3/TRBV12-4	TGTGCCAGCAGCACCGGGACAAATCAGCCCCAGCATTTT	CASSTGTNQPQHF
.	TRBJ1-1	.	TRBV18	TGTGCCAGCTCACCCCAGAACACTGAAGCTTTCTTT	CASSPQNTEAFF
.	TRBJ1-2	.	TRBV18	TGTGCCAGCTCACCACAGCCGGACAACATCTCCACCTTC	CASSPQPDNISTF
.	TRBJ2-7	.	TRBV6-5	TGTGCCAGCAGTTACGGGGCAAGCTACGAGCAGTACTTC	CASSYGASYEQYF
TRBD1	TRBJ2-7	.	TRBV6-1	TGTGCCAGCAGTGAAGAAGCAGGGGGCACCTACGAGCAGTACTTC	CASSEEAGGTYEQYF
.	TRBJ2-3	.	TRBV9	TGTGCCAGCAGCTCCCCGAGCACAGATACGCAGTATTTT	CASSSPSTDTQYF
.	TRBJ2-7	.	TRBV11-2	TGTGCCAGCAGCTTTGGGGCCGACTACGAGCAGTACTTC	CASSFGADYEQYF
TRBD1	TRBJ1-4	.	TRBV6-5	TGTGCCAGCTCGCCGGGACAGGGGTTTCGGGAAAAACTGTTTTTT	CASSPGQGFREKLFF
TRBD1	TRBJ2-1	few	TRBV11-2	TGTGCCAGCAGCAGACGGGACAGGGCTTACAATGAGCAGTTCTTC	CASSRRDRAYNEQFF
.	TRBJ1-2	few	TRBV5-1	TGCGCCAGCAGCTTGGATACGGTGGTCGGCTACACCTTC	CASSLDTVVGYTF
.	TRBJ1-2	.	TRBV5-1	TGCGCCAGCAGCTTGGAACAGGGAAACTATGGCTACACCTTC	CASSLEQGNYGYTF
TRBD1	TRBJ1-2	.	TRBV5-4	TGTGCCAGCAGCCGGGACAGGGGTTATGGCTACACCTTC	CASSRDRGYGYTF
.	TRBJ2-5	.	TRBV27	TGTGCCAGCAGGGGCCCCCTGGGAGGGGGGACCCAGTACTTC	CASRGPLGGGTQYF
.	TRBJ2-7	.	TRBV6-6	TGTGCCAGCAGTTACGGTACAATCTCTGACGAGCAGTACTTC	CASSYGTISDEQYF
.	TRBJ2-7	once	TRBV7-9	TGTGCCAGCAGCCGTCGGGACTTCGGGCAGTACTTC	CASSRRDFGQYF
TRBD2	TRBJ2-3	.	TRBV18	TGTGCCAGCTCACCAGGCGGGGGGGCCGCGGGTACGCAGTATTTT	CASSPGGGAAGTQYF
.	TRBJ2-2	once	TRBV28	TGTGCCAGCAGATCGTCGGCCGGGGAGCTGTTTTTT	CASRSSAGELFF
.	TRBJ2-3	.	TRBV7-8	TGTGCCAGCAGCCTGTCCGGGTCCTCTTTAAGCACAGATACGCAGTATTTT	CASSLSGSSLSTDTQYF
TRBD2	TRBJ2-7	.	TRBV5-4	TGTGCCAGCAGCTCAGGACTAGCGGGGGGGAGTGGCTACGAGCAGTACTTC	CASSSGLAGGSGYEQYF
TRBD1	TRBJ1-2	.	TRBV5-6	TGTGCCAGCAGCTTGGCCACCGGGACAGGGTCTGGCTACACCTTC	CASSLATGTGSGYTF
TRBD1	TRBJ1-2	.	TRBV29-1	TGCAGCGTAGTGGACAGGGGGAACTATGGCTACACCTTC	CSVVDRGNYGYTF
.	TRBJ1-1	.	TRBV18	TGTGCCAGCTCACCTGCTGACAAAGCAGGGCTCGTTGGCACTGAAGCTTTCTTT	CASSPADKAGLVGTEAFF
TRBD1	TRBJ2-1	.	TRBV27	TGTGCCAGTGGGGACAGGGCATACAATGAGCAGTTCTTC	CASGDRAYNEQFF
TRBD1	TRBJ1-3	.	TRBV25-1	TGTGCCAGCTCCTCGTCGGGACAGCTATATTTT	CASSSSGQLYF